The present entry profiles one T cell receptor (beta chain) with its context. The PCR made use of 60 Vbeta and 13 Jbeta primers. Method: immunoSEQ multiplex PCR; TCRdb's copy keeps in-frame clones and lacks some. This table holds some 97,000 clones, 70% to 80% found once. This record comes from a study of cytomegalovirus exposure and HLA in healthy donors. CDR1 and CDR2 from the germline V gene are SGHTA and FQGTGA. The V end was cut by 6 bases, the J end by 3 bases, with 8 bases between. The CDR3 extends over 13 amino acids. The receptor comes from a woman younger than 35 in good health and CMV-seropositive. This chain links TRBV7-3 with TRBJ2-2; the D gene is possibly TRBD1 (6 bases). Sequencing input: PBMCs. CDR3 nucleotides: TGTGCCAGCAGTACAGGGTACACCGGGGAGCTGTTTTTT. Translating gives CASSTGYTGELFF. Variable domain in full (rest from reference TRBV7-3 and TRBJ2-2): GAGVSQTPSNKVTEKGKYVELRCDPISGHTALYWYRQSLGQGPEFLIYFQGTGAADDSGLPNDRFFAVRPEGSVSTLKIQRTERGDSAVYLCASSTGYTGELFFGEGSRLTVL.